This T cell receptor beta chain was identified during a study of blood T cell repertoires in COVID-19. Study-wide context: Both acute and convalescent COVID-19 samples were obtained from the United States, Italy and Spain. T cells, B-cell-depleted T cells, or PBMCs supplied cDNA or gDNA.

This clone has a single count. Germline V gene lookup returns CDR1 MNHEY and CDR2 SVGAGI. The CDR3 contains 16 residues. The ends were cut back, 4 bases at V and 5 bases at J, with 19 bases in the middle. Profiling relied on immunoSEQ multiplex PCR, and the TCRdb table lists in-frame clones only, not all of them. The data hold 95,000 to 100,000 clones, with 80% to 95% observed a single time. The chain links TRBV6-5 to TRBJ2-3, with D possibly matching TRBD2 (6 bases). Sample: peripheral blood. This receptor was obtained from a man over 45 with active COVID-19. The CDR3: CASSLSKEGYGDTQYF. CDR3 nucleotide sequence: TGTGCCAGCAGTTTAAGCAAGGAGGGTTATGGAGATACGCAGTATTTT.